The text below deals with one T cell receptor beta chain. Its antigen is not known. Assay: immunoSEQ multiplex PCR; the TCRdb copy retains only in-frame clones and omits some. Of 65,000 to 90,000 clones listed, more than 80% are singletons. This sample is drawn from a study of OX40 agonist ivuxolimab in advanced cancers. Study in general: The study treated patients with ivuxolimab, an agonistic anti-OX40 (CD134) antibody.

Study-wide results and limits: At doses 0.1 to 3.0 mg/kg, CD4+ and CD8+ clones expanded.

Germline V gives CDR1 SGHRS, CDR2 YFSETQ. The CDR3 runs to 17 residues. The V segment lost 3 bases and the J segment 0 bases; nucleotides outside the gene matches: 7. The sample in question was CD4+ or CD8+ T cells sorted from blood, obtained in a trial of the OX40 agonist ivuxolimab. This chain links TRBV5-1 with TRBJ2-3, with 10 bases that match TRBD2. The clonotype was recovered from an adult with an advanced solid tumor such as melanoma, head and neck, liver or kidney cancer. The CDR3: CASSWPQLAGSTDTQYF. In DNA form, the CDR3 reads TGCGCCAGCAGCTGGCCCCAACTAGCGGGAAGCACAGATACGCAGTATTTT.